Below, 3 T cell receptor beta chains from the same sample are listed, as sequenced in a study of T cells in Graves' hyperthyroidism and ophthalmopathy. It was RNA transcripts that yielded the amplified TCR beta CDR3 regions. HTBI primers drove first-round RT-PCR of the TCR CDR3. TCRdb redid the calling of the multiplex PCR reads with MiXCR, one entry per CDR3 protein. The sample holds about 840,000 distinct CDR3 sequences; roughly 37% are singletons and the top ten take about 9%. The sample consisted of blood. The receptors originated from a man between 18 and 35 years old with Graves' hyperthyroidism.

The rearrangement uses TRBV19 and TRBJ2-1; the match to TRBD2 covers 8 bases. Germline V gene data show CDR1 as LNHDA and CDR2 as SQIVND (reference sequence). The ends lost 7 bases at V and 4 bases at J; junction bases unmatched: 3. The CDR3 runs 13 residues. The CDR3 DNA follows: TGTGCCAGTAAGGGACTAGGATACAATGAGCAGTTCTTC. Its translation is CASKGLGYNEQFF.

This chain connects TRBV29-1 to TRBJ2-2, with D tentatively TRBD1 or TRBD2 (6 bases each). The CDR3 consists of 14 residues. The germline V gene has CDR1 SQVTM and CDR2 ANQGSEA. Trimming took 2 bases from V and 3 from J, leaving 10 bases between them. CDR3 nucleotide sequence: TGCAGCGTTGAATGGGGGGCTGACACCGGGGAGCTGTTTTTT. Translated: CSVEWGADTGELFF.

This clonotype was seen many times. The chain has TRBV29-1 and TRBJ2-7; 9 positions match TRBD2. The CDR3 runs 14 residues. CDR1 is SQVTM, CDR2 ANQGSEA, per germline. V shed 6 bases and J 6 bases; nucleotides not matched to a gene: 12. CDR3 sequence (DNA): TGCAGCGTCCTCGGGGGCGGGGGGGCCTCCGAGCAGTACTTC. Protein sequence: CSVLGGGGASEQYF.